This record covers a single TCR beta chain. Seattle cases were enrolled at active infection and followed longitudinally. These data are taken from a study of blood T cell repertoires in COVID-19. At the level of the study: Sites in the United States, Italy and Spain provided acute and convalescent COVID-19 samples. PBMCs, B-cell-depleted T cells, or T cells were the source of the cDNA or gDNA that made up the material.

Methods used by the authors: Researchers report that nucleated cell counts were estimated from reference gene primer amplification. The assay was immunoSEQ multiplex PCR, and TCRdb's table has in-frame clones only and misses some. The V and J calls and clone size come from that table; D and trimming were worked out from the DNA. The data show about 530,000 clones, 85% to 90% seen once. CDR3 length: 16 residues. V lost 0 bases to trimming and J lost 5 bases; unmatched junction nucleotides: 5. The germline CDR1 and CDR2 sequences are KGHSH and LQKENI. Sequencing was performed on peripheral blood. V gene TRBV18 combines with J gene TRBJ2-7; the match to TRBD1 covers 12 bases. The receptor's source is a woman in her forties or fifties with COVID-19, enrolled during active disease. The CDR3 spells CASSPPQGQGAHEQYF. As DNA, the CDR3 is TGTGCCAGCTCACCACCCCAGGGACAGGGGGCCCACGAGCAGTACTTC. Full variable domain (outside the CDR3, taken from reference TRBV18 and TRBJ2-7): NAGVMQNPRHLVRRRGQEARLRCSPMKGHSHVYWYRQLPEEGLKFMVYLQKENIIDESGMPKERFSAEFPKEGPSILRIQQVVRGDSAAYFCASSPPQGQGAHEQYFGPGTRLTVT.